The clone carrying this TCR beta chain was detected a few times. Its matching antigen is unknown. Time point noted: persistent/refractory GD, antithyroid drugs over 5 years with positive TRAb. PBMCs provided the RNA from which the TCR library was made. The source of the sample is a study of regulatory T cells in long-lasting Graves disease. Combining iRepertoire HTBI primers with Arm-PCR of CDR3 regions, the authors built TCR beta libraries. TCRdb ran MiXCR on the multiplex PCR reads and lists one entry per CDR3 protein. The sample holds about 340,000 distinct CDR3 sequences, about 19% seen once. Broader study findings: When disease was persistent, TRBV28, TRBJ1-2 and TRBJ2-5 were the favored segments.

The CDR3 has 10 residues. In germline, CDR1 is SQVTM, CDR2 ANQGSEA. The V end lost 2 bases, the J end lost 11 bases, and 9 bases lay between the germline ends. The receptor's source is a female donor with Graves disease. The sequencing here drew on peripheral blood mononuclear cells (PBMCs), taken when the disease was refractory, from a patient treated with antithyroid drugs. The genes are TRBV29-1 and TRBJ1-1, with D unresolved. The CDR3 is CSVETFGAFF. For the CDR3, the DNA is TGCAGCGTTGAAACGTTCGGGGCTTTCTTT.